The 10 T cell receptor beta chains listed next were all sequenced from one sample in a study of blood T cell repertoires in COVID-19 (dated by TCRdb to the early 2020s). The library came from the immunoSEQ multiplex PCR assay. Here the immuneACCESS table is served through TCRdb, limited to in-frame sequences with V and J called. Missing clones are a known gap in these copies; in checked studies unresolved V genes cover under half, and the rest lacks a known reason. This sample is represented by 350,000 to 450,000 clones; around nine tenths of them were singletons. The top ten constitute 1.7% of the sample. The sequencing sample was made of PBMCs or T cells enriched from blood (not recorded which). Receptors originate from a woman aged 25 to 39 who had recovered from COVID-19.

The V and J genes are TRBV23-1 and TRBJ2-3; 9 bases are a match to TRBD2. TRBV23-1 is given ORF status, its function remaining uncertain. The CDR3 is made up of 21 amino acids. Trimming cost V 4 bases and J 2 bases; bases outside gene matches: 22. The CDR3 region has the DNA TGCGCCAGCAGTCCTGTTGCGGGAGGGCCTATGTCCTCGATTCTCACAGATACGCAGTATTTT. This codes for CASSPVAGGPMSSILTDTQYF.

The V and J genes are TRBV5-4 and TRBJ2-2, with D hard to call. V was cut by 5 bases and J by 5 bases, with 16 bases left in between. Germline values: CDR1 SGHNT, CDR2 YYREEE (reference sequence). This CDR3 region has 15 residues. In nucleotides, the CDR3 is TGTGCCAGCAGTCTCGAGTCTAGAGCTACCGGGGAGCTGTTTTTT. Its protein product is CASSLESRATGELFF. Full variable domain (outside the CDR3, taken from reference TRBV5-4 and TRBJ2-2): ETGVTQSPTHLIKTRGQQVTLRCSSQSGHNTVSWYQQALGQGPQFIFQYYREEENGRGNFPPRFSGLQFPNYSSELNVNALELDDSALYLCASSLESRATGELFFGEGSRLTVL.

The chain links TRBV28 to TRBJ2-4; D gene uncertain. The V gene's germline CDR1 is MDHEN and CDR2 SYDVKM. This CDR3 has 12 amino acids. Trimming stripped 7 bases from V and 7 bases from J, with 11 bases between. The CDR3 region has the DNA TGTGCCAGCACTTCCGGGTTTAACATTCAGTACTTC. It specifies CASTSGFNIQYF.

The chain employs TRBV12-5 and TRBJ1-3, with D unresolved. Germline lookup yields CDR1 LGHNT and CDR2 FRNRAP. V lost 6 bases and J lost 8, with 14 bases in between. The CDR3 spans 13 residues. In nucleotides, the CDR3 is TGTGCTAGTGGGACTCTGACCTCGGACACCATATATTTT. Encoded protein: CASGTLTSDTIYF. Complete variable domain (other parts from reference TRBV12-5 and TRBJ1-3): DARVTQTPRHKVTEMGQEVTMRCQPILGHNTVFWYRQTMMQGLELLAYFRNRAPLDDSGMPKDRFSAEMPDATLATLKIQPSEPRDSAVYFCASGTLTSDTIYFGEGSWLTVV.

This rearrangement joins TRBV10-2 to TRBJ1-6, with TRBD1 matching over 7 bases. Unmatched junction bases numbered 9, after V lost 7 bases and J lost 9 bases. The length of the CDR3 is 14 residues. The germline V gene has CDR1 WSHSY and CDR2 SAAADI. For the CDR3, the DNA is TGCGCCAGCACACGGGACAGCTCAGCTTCACCCCTCCACTTT. This codes for CASTRDSSASPLHF.

The V call is TRBV28, the J call TRBJ1-5; no firm D call. Germline lookup yields CDR1 MDHEN and CDR2 SYDVKM. The CDR3 extends over 13 amino acids. With 4 bases removed from V and 6 bases from J, the gap between germline ends came to 10 bases. CDR3 in DNA: TGTGCCAGCAGTTCAGGACTATCTCAGCCCCAGCATTTT. This translates into CASSSGLSQPQHF. The whole variable domain, filled in from reference TRBV28 and TRBJ1-5, reads DVKVTQSSRYLVKRTGEKVFLECVQDMDHENMFWYRQDPGLGLRLIYFSYDVKMKEKGDIPEGYSVSREKKERFSLILESASTNQTSMYLCASSSGLSQPQHFGDGTRLSIL.

In this sample, this clone turned up a few times. V usage is TRBV30 and J usage is TRBJ1-6; TRBD1 agrees at 7 bases. Unmatched junction bases numbered 6, after V lost 1 base and J lost 9 bases. Per the germline V gene, CDR1 is GTSNPN and CDR2 is SVGIG (reference sequence). The CDR3 is 14 residues long. The CDR3 loop is CAWSDTGEVSPLHF. The CDR3 DNA reads TGTGCCTGGAGTGACACAGGGGAGGTTTCACCCCTCCACTTT.

The rearrangement links TRBV5-1 to TRBJ2-7; the D gene is possibly TRBD1 (6 bases). The germline V and J ends were trimmed by 4 bases and 0 bases, with 11 bases remaining between them. CDR1 SGHRS and CDR2 YFSETQ come from the germline V gene. This CDR3 has 14 residues. The CDR3 spells CASSPDSFSYEQYF. The DNA of the CDR3 is TGCGCCAGCAGCCCGGACAGTTTCTCCTACGAGCAGTACTTC. Filled out from reference TRBV5-1 and TRBJ2-7, the complete variable domain reads KAGVTQTPRYLIKTRGQQVTLSCSPISGHRSVSWYQQTPGQGLQFLFEYFSETQRNKGNFPGRFSGRQFSNSRSEMNVSTLELGDSALYLCASSPDSFSYEQYFGPGTRLTVT.

The chain recombines TRBV6-5 with TRBJ1-6, with 7 bases aligning to TRBD1. V was pared by 7 bases and J by 9 bases, with 6 bases of the junction left unmatched. Germline CDR1 MNHEY, CDR2 SVGAGI. The CDR3 is 13 amino acids. CDR3: CASNRGLGSPLHF. In DNA form, the CDR3 reads TGTGCCAGCAATAGGGGGCTTGGTTCACCCCTCCACTTT.

This clone appeared a single time. The rearrangement links TRBV7-9 to TRBJ1-1; TRBD1 agrees at 7 bases. Trimming at V came to 3 bases and at J to 3 bases, leaving 7 bases not matched to a gene. Germline V gene lookup returns CDR1 SEHNR and CDR2 FQNEAQ (reference sequence). The CDR3 is made up of 15 amino acids. In DNA form, the CDR3 reads TGTGCCAGCAGCTTCAGCAGGGGGTCTGACACTGAAGCTTTCTTT. Amino acids: CASSFSRGSDTEAFF.